These 13 T cell receptor beta chains share one sample of origin, sequenced in a study of response to subunit inactivated influenza vaccine. TCRdb reprocessed the RT-PCR reads via MiXCR and lists one record per CDR3 protein. The table has 450,000 to 600,000 distinct CDR3 sequences, 6% to 9% seen once. Specimen: PBMCs from blood, collected less than 30 months after vaccination. The origin of the receptors is a man between 50 and 75 years old who received an inactivated influenza vaccine.

Comments on this clonotype: With a much larger clone just one base away, this may be a read error. The chain couples TRBV20-1 to TRBJ2-2; D is perhaps TRBD2 (6 bases). CDR3 length equals 15 residues. Trimming stripped 6 bases from V and 3 bases from J, with 17 bases between. CDR1 is DFQATT and CDR2 is SNEGSKA in the germline V gene (reference sequence). CDR3 bases: TGCAGTGCCCGGACTAACGGGAGTTACACCGGGGAGCTGTTTTTT. This translates into CSARTNGSYTGELFF.

This clonotype appeared a few times. The CDR3 is CASSRLGEQYF. In DNA form, the CDR3 reads TGTGCCAGCAGTCGCCTCGGCGAGCAGTACTTC. The chain joins TRBV12-3 or TRBV12-4 to TRBJ2-7; no definite D call. V was cut by 5 bases and J by 6 bases, with 8 bases left in between. This CDR3 contains 11 residues.

In this sample, this clonotype turned up many times. V is TRBV6-1 and J is TRBJ1-4; 7 bases align to TRBD1. The CDR3 sequence is 15 residues long. Germline V lookup: CDR1 MNHNS, CDR2 SASEGT. With V trimmed by 5 bases and J by 5 bases, 8 bases remained unmatched. DNA of the CDR3: TGTGCCAGCAGTCCGGACCGGGACAGAAATGAAAAACTGTTTTTT. Protein sequence: CASSPDRDRNEKLFF.

The chain has TRBV7-2 and TRBJ1-5; D is uncertain. CDR3 length: 14 residues. Looked up from germline, CDR1 is SGHTA and CDR2 is FQGNSA. V was cut by 1 base and J by 1 base, with 5 bases left in between. Here the CDR3 reads CASSLDVSNQPQHF. CDR3 bases: TGTGCCAGCAGCTTAGACGTCAGCAATCAGCCCCAGCATTTT.

Worth noting for this clonotype: One end of the junction varies from germline; a read error may be responsible. The V and J genes are TRBV2 and TRBJ1-5; 7 nucleotides line up with TRBD1. The CDR3 covers 13 residues. Germline lookup yields CDR1 SNHLY and CDR2 FYNNEI. Written as DNA, the CDR3 is TGTGCCAGCACCACTAGACAACAGGGGCCCCGGCATTTT. Protein product: CASTTRQQGPRHF.

This clonotype was observed at least ten times. The J gene is TRBJ1-4, the V gene TRBV5-5, with D unclear. CDR3 length equals 13 residues. V dropped 4 bases and J dropped 0 bases, with 4 bases sitting between them. CDR1 and CDR2 from the germline V gene are SGHKS and YYEKEE (reference sequence). The CDR3 spells CASSTPTNEKLFF. The CDR3 bases are TGTGCCAGCAGCACCCCAACTAATGAAAAACTGTTTTTT.

This clonotype was detected a few times. This rearrangement joins TRBV30 to TRBJ2-7; D is unresolved. The CDR3 has 14 residues. Germline loops: CDR1 GTSNPN, CDR2 SVGIG (reference sequence). V was trimmed by 5 bases and J by 2 bases, leaving 16 bases between them. CDR3 DNA sequence: TGTGCCTGGGAGAGTGGGATTAACGCCTACGAGCAGTACTTC. Amino acid sequence: CAWESGINAYEQYF.

The sample holds many counts of this clonotype. V gene TRBV15 combines with J gene TRBJ2-3; D possibly corresponds to TRBD2 (6 bases). V shed 2 bases and J shed 1 base, with 10 bases lying between them. The V gene's germline CDR1 is LNHNV and CDR2 YYDKDF (reference sequence). The CDR3 runs 15 residues. The CDR3 DNA is TGTGCCACCAGCAGAACACCGGGGGGCACAGATACGCAGTATTTT. Amino acids: CATSRTPGGTDTQYF.

This clonotype showed up many times. The J gene is TRBJ1-2, the V gene TRBV6-1, with 8 nucleotides matching TRBD1. V shed 6 bases, J shed 4 bases, and the junction held 1 base outside the gene matches. The germline gives CDR1 MNHNS, CDR2 SASEGT. The CDR3 loop spans 12 amino acids. The CDR3 bases are TGTGCCAGCAGCGGGACAGGCTATGGCTACACCTTC. Protein: CASSGTGYGYTF.

This clonotype was found a few times. The chain joins TRBV4-3 to TRBJ2-1, with 15 positions matching TRBD2. CDR3 length equals 16 residues. The junction had 4 bases not matched to a gene; V was cut back by 0 bases and J by 10 bases. The germline V gene encodes CDR1 LGHNA and CDR2 YSLEER. This CDR3 reads CASSQDGTSGRYEQFF. The CDR3 DNA follows: TGCGCCAGCAGCCAAGATGGGACTAGCGGGAGGTACGAGCAGTTCTTC.

The V gene is TRBV28, the J gene TRBJ2-1, with TRBD1 matching over 8 bases. CDR3 length equals 15 residues. CDR1 is MDHEN, CDR2 SYDVKM, per germline. The V and J ends lost 5 bases and 3 bases, in that order; junction bases with no gene match: 6. CDR3 sequence reads: CASSLWDRNYNEQFF. CDR3 nucleotide sequence: TGTGCCAGCAGTCTCTGGGACAGGAACTACAATGAGCAGTTCTTC. Full variable domain (rest looked up from reference TRBV28 and TRBJ2-1): DVKVTQSSRYLVKRTGEKVFLECVQDMDHENMFWYRQDPGLGLRLIYFSYDVKMKEKGDIPEGYSVSREKKERFSLILESASTNQTSMYLCASSLWDRNYNEQFFGPGTRLTVL.

This clonotype was seen ten or more times. This chain joins TRBV9 and TRBJ2-1; no clear D gene. V lost 0 bases, J lost 4 bases, and 5 bases lay in between. The germline CDR1 and CDR2 sequences are SGDLS and YYNGEE. The CDR3 length is 13 residues. The CDR3 sequence: CASSVESYNEQFF. The CDR3 region has the DNA TGTGCCAGCAGCGTAGAATCTTACAATGAGCAGTTCTTC. The full variable domain, rest sourced from reference TRBV9 and TRBJ2-1, is DSGVTQTPKHLITATGQRVTLRCSPRSGDLSVYWYQQSLDQGLQFLIQYYNGEERAKGNILERFSAQQFPDLHSELNLSSLELGDSALYFCASSVESYNEQFFGPGTRLTVL.

This clonotype appeared a few times. This chain connects TRBV7-6 to TRBJ2-7; D call uncertain. This CDR3 region has 13 residues. Trimming shortened V by 1 base and J by 6 bases, and 10 bases separated the two germline ends. Germline CDR1 is SGHVS and CDR2 is FNYEAQ. The CDR3 coding sequence is TGTGCCAGCAGCTTAGAGTGGGGTGGCGAGCAGTACTTC. Protein: CASSLEWGGEQYF. Full variable domain (outside the CDR3, taken from reference TRBV7-6 and TRBJ2-7): GAGVSQSPRYKVTKRGQDVALRCDPISGHVSLYWYRQALGQGPEFLTYFNYEAQQDKSGLPNDRFSAERPEGSISTLTIQRTEQRDSAMYRCASSLEWGGEQYFGPGTRLTVT.